Sequencing of this T cell receptor (beta chain) was carried out in a study of cytotoxic CD8 clonotypes in ibrutinib-treated CLL. Measured with immunoSEQ multiplex PCR; TCRdb has only the in-frame clones, and not every one. The table includes more than 200,000 clones, around 70% detected once. CDR3 size: 13 residues. The V gene lost 0 bases and the J gene lost 4 bases, with 9 bases spanning the gap. Germline V gene sequence: CDR1 GTSNPN, CDR2 SVGIG (reference sequence). The chain links TRBV30 to TRBJ1-1; D remains ambiguous. This TCR derives from a human donor with chronic lymphocytic leukemia. The sequencing here drew on PBMCs, taken after 12 months of ibrutinib treatment. As DNA, the CDR3 is TGTGCCTGGAGTGTAGTAATGTCCACTGAAGCTTTCTTT. Its protein product is CAWSVVMSTEAFF.